This passage covers 31 T cell receptor beta chains from one sample sequenced in a study of shared clonotypes between healthy human individuals. Clones were read by immunoSEQ multiplex PCR, and TCRdb kept only the in-frame ones, dropping some. Counted here are over 950,000 clones, about 80% occurring once; the ten biggest clones make up 0.7% to 0.95%. The sample was memory CD4+ T cells from PBMCs. The subset: CD45RA-negative fraction. These receptor sequences come from a young man in good health. Some clones in this sample may be carry-over from other donors' samples.

The chain links TRBV7-2 to TRBJ2-1; perhaps TRBD2 as D (6 bases). Germline CDR1 reads SGHTA; CDR2 reads FQGNSA. V dropped 2 bases and J dropped 10 bases, with 12 bases sitting between them. The CDR3 totals 13 residues. The DNA for the CDR3 is TGTGCCAGCAGCTTATCACCGGGACTCGAGCAGTTCTTC. Its translation is CASSLSPGLEQFF.

The chain uses TRBV7-3 and TRBJ2-3, with D hard to call. The CDR3 has 14 amino acids. Germline-derived CDR1 and CDR2 are SGHTA and FQGTGA. V was shortened by 5 bases and J by 0 bases, with 9 bases between the two germline ends. The CDR3 reads CASSQASSTDTQYF. CDR3 nucleotides: TGTGCCAGCAGCCAAGCGAGCAGCACAGATACGCAGTATTTT.

The chain has TRBV10-1 and TRBJ2-1; D might be TRBD1 (6 bases). The V end was cut by 0 bases, the J end by 1 base, with 7 bases between. The germline gives CDR1 WNHNN, CDR2 SYGVQD (reference sequence). CDR3 length equals 15 residues. CDR3 protein: CASSESGASYNEQFF. DNA of the CDR3: TGCGCCAGCAGTGAGTCGGGGGCATCCTACAATGAGCAGTTCTTC.

This chain links TRBV5-4 with TRBJ2-1; TRBD2 agrees at 15 bases. This CDR3 comprises 19 residues. The V segment lost 3 bases and the J segment 1 base; nucleotides outside the gene matches: 8. The germline CDR1 and CDR2 sequences are SGHNT and YYREEE (reference sequence). The CDR3, as DNA: TGTGCCAGCAGCTACCCGGGACTAGCGGGAGGTCAGTCCTACAATGAGCAGTTCTTC. It specifies CASSYPGLAGGQSYNEQFF.

The chain uses TRBV5-1 and TRBJ2-1; TRBD1 might be the D (5 bases). This CDR3 spans 14 amino acids. Trimming pared 4 bases from V and 9 bases from J, leaving 17 bases between. CDR1 SGHRS and CDR2 YFSETQ come from the germline V gene. The CDR3 coding sequence is TGCGCCAGCAGCAGGGGCGACGACCGCGGTGAGCAGTTCTTC. It translates to CASSRGDDRGEQFF. The whole variable domain, filled in from reference TRBV5-1 and TRBJ2-1, reads KAGVTQTPRYLIKTRGQQVTLSCSPISGHRSVSWYQQTPGQGLQFLFEYFSETQRNKGNFPGRFSGRQFSNSRSEMNVSTLELGDSALYLCASSRGDDRGEQFFGPGTRLTVL.

The chain employs TRBV7-9 and TRBJ2-7, with 10 bases identical to TRBD2. The CDR3 loop spans 18 amino acids. Germline V gene data show CDR1 as SEHNR and CDR2 as FQNEAQ (reference sequence). The junction had 15 bases not matched to a gene; V was cut back by 5 bases and J by 2 bases. This CDR3 reads CASSPNALAGASTYEQYF. In DNA form, the CDR3 reads TGTGCCAGCAGCCCAAACGCCCTAGCGGGGGCTTCGACCTACGAGCAGTACTTC.

V and J are TRBV19 and TRBJ2-1; D gene uncertain. The length of the CDR3 is 15 residues. Looked up from germline, CDR1 is LNHDA and CDR2 is SQIVND (reference sequence). The V end lost 7 bases, the J end lost 8 bases, and 21 bases lay between the germline ends. CDR3 residues: CASTLGRSFPDEQFF. CDR3 sequence (DNA): TGTGCCAGTACGTTAGGCAGGTCCTTCCCAGATGAGCAGTTCTTC.

Only a few counts were recorded for this clone. Other nucleotide sequences in the sample specify the same CDR3. The chain combines TRBV7-8 with TRBJ2-3; 8 positions match TRBD1. V dropped 5 bases and J dropped 5; count of bases not matched to a gene: 6. CDR1 is SGHVS, CDR2 FQNEAQ, per germline. The CDR3 length is 14 residues. CDR3 DNA: TGTGCCAGCAGCCCCGGACAGGGAGGAGATACGCAGTATTTT. Its protein product is CASSPGQGGDTQYF.

The genes are TRBV27 and TRBJ1-6; D is undetermined. Per the germline V gene, CDR1 is MNHEY and CDR2 is SMNVEV (reference sequence). The CDR3 totals 19 residues. V was cut by 5 bases and J by 0 bases, with 20 bases left in between. As DNA, the CDR3 is TGTGCCAGCAGTCCCAAGGGAAGCCGGGGTAGCTCCTATAATTCACCCCTCCACTTT. Translated: CASSPKGSRGSSYNSPLHF.

This chain links TRBV6-5 with TRBJ1-2; D uncertain. This CDR3 spans 13 amino acids. The germline gives CDR1 MNHEY, CDR2 SVGAGI. Between the trimmed V and J ends, which lost 6 bases and 9 bases, there was a span of 17 bases. The CDR3 sequence: CASSRKGPWSYTF. CDR3 nucleotide sequence: TGTGCCAGCAGCCGCAAGGGTCCGTGGAGCTACACCTTC.

In the case of this clone: Other nucleotide sequences in the sample specify the same CDR3. CDR3 coding DNA: TGTGCCAGCAGTTTAGGGGCAGCACCCTACGAGCAGTACTTC. It codes for CASSLGAAPYEQYF. The rearrangement uses TRBV28 and TRBJ2-7; TRBD1 is a possible D gene (5 bases). Germline V lookup: CDR1 MDHEN, CDR2 SYDVKM. The CDR3 length is 14 residues. Trimming removed 2 bases at V and 2 bases at J, with 10 bases between.

Only a few counts were recorded for this clone. The chain carries TRBV10-3 and TRBJ1-2; the D is unclear. Germline V gene lookup returns CDR1 ENHRY and CDR2 SYGVKD. The V end lost 5 bases, the J end lost 5 bases, and 15 bases lay between the germline ends. CDR3 length: 14 residues. Here the CDR3 DNA reads TGTGCCATCAGTCCCCTGGAGATGGGGTATGGCTACACCTTC. Translating gives CAISPLEMGYGYTF.

The J gene is TRBJ2-7, the V gene TRBV6-5, with 9 positions matching TRBD1. Germline values: CDR1 MNHEY, CDR2 SVGAGI. The ends lost 6 bases at V and 5 bases at J; junction bases unmatched: 5. The CDR3 runs 13 residues. Written as DNA, the CDR3 is TGTGCCAGCAGACCGGGACAGGGCAACGAGCAGTACTTC. Residues: CASRPGQGNEQYF.

This clone has only one observation. V gene TRBV29-1 combines with J gene TRBJ2-3, with D unclear. The V and J ends lost 4 bases and 2 bases respectively, with 13 bases between them. The CDR3 loop spans 14 amino acids. Per germline, CDR1 SQVTM and CDR2 ANQGSEA. The CDR3 region is CSVAQRLDTDTQYF. Written as DNA, the CDR3 is TGCAGCGTTGCCCAGCGACTTGACACAGATACGCAGTATTTT.

Comment on this clone: One base away lies a much larger clone, so this may be a sequencing read error. The chain joins TRBV25-1 to TRBJ2-3; D is undetermined. CDR1 is MGHDK and CDR2 is SYGVNS in the germline V gene. The CDR3 is made up of 15 amino acids. The CDR3 region has the DNA TGTGCCGGCAGTGCAATCTCTACTAGCACAGATACGCAGTATTTT. This encodes CAGSAISTSTDTQYF.

The chain combines TRBV7-3 with TRBJ2-7; TRBD1 agrees at 7 bases. This CDR3 region has 12 residues. Germline V gene sequence: CDR1 SGHTA, CDR2 FQGTGA. The J segment lost 3 bases and the V segment lost 8 bases, leaving 4 bases of the junction unmatched. In DNA form, the CDR3 reads TGTGCCAGCGGGGACAGCCGCTACGAGCAGTACTTC. It yields the protein CASGDSRYEQYF.

This clone has a handful of counts. A much larger clone differs from this one at a single base, so this may be a read error. The chain joins TRBV11-2 to TRBJ1-1, with D perhaps TRBD1 (5 bases). The CDR3 is 16 amino acids. In germline, CDR1 is SGHAT, CDR2 FQNNGV. The germline V and J ends were trimmed by 4 bases and 6 bases, with 21 bases remaining between them. CDR3 sequence (DNA): TGTGCCAGCAGCTCCCCTGAGTGGATTCGGGACGCTGAAGCTTTCTTT. Its protein product is CASSSPEWIRDAEAFF.

The chain is built from TRBV7-2 and TRBJ2-3; 14 bases fit TRBD2. Germline CDR1 and CDR2: SGHTA and FQGNSA. The CDR3 spans 15 residues. V lost 5 bases to trimming and J lost 9 bases; unmatched junction nucleotides: 7. The CDR3 nucleotides read TGTGCCAGCAGCACGAAGACTAGCGGGAGGGCCACGCAGTATTTT. Translated, it gives CASSTKTSGRATQYF.

CDR3 DNA sequence: TGTGCCAGCAGGGGCCAACAGGGGCGGGGGACCTACGAGCAGTACTTC. Its protein is CASRGQQGRGTYEQYF. The chain links TRBV27 to TRBJ2-7; D is tentatively TRBD1 or TRBD2 (7 bases each). The CDR3 length is 16 residues. Germline CDR1 and CDR2: MNHEY and SMNVEV (reference sequence). With 6 bases removed from V and 2 bases from J, the gap between germline ends came to 20 bases.

Many counts were recorded for this clone. The V and J genes are TRBV18 and TRBJ2-2, with TRBD1 identical over 9 bases. CDR1 is KGHSH and CDR2 is LQKENI in the germline V gene. V gave up 3 bases and J gave up 4 bases; unmatched junction bases: 3. There are 15 residues in the CDR3. The CDR3 bases are TGTGCCAGCTCACCGACAGGGGGATCCACCGGGGAGCTGTTTTTT. Its protein product is CASSPTGGSTGELFF.

This clone appeared a single time. The chain joins TRBV9 to TRBJ2-2; D is perhaps TRBD1 or TRBD2 (5 bases each). The CDR3 totals 16 residues. V lost 3 bases and J lost 0, with 12 bases in between. Germline CDR1 reads SGDLS; CDR2 reads YYNGEE. The CDR3 sequence is CASSGRDGANTGELFF. The CDR3 DNA sequence: TGTGCCAGCAGCGGCCGGGACGGCGCGAACACCGGGGAGCTGTTTTTT.

This clone came up many times. V usage is TRBV27 and J usage is TRBJ1-1; TRBD1 might be the D (6 bases). V lost 0 bases, J lost 2 bases, and 10 bases lay in between. The CDR3 covers 15 residues. Germline CDR1 is MNHEY and CDR2 is SMNVEV (reference sequence). The CDR3 reads CASSLSYGGNTEAFF. The CDR3 DNA reads TGTGCCAGCAGTTTATCATATGGGGGCAACACTGAAGCTTTCTTT.

The V and J genes are TRBV4-1 and TRBJ2-1; a possible D gene is TRBD2 (6 bases). V lost 4 bases, J lost 8 bases, and 18 bases lay in between. Germline V lookup: CDR1 MGHRA, CDR2 YSYEKL. The CDR3 consists of 15 residues. CDR3 amino acids: CASSRLPTSFDEQFF. CDR3 bases: TGCGCCAGCAGCCGACTTCCGACTAGTTTCGATGAGCAGTTCTTC.

In its sample, this clone was seen once. The chain joins TRBV11-3 to TRBJ2-2; D call uncertain. Trimming pared 4 bases from V and 6 bases from J, leaving 6 bases between. CDR1 SGHNT and CDR2 YENEEA come from the germline V gene. This CDR3 comprises 12 residues. The CDR3 region has the DNA TGTGCCAGCAGCTCCAGAGCCGGGGAGCTGTTTTTT. Translating it yields CASSSRAGELFF.

The J gene is TRBJ1-5, the V gene TRBV27, with no clear D. From germline, CDR1 is MNHEY and CDR2 SMNVEV (reference sequence). V dropped 3 bases and J dropped 2 bases, with 5 bases sitting between them. CDR3 length equals 13 residues. The chain's CDR3 is CASSFVRNQPQHF. The DNA for the CDR3 is TGTGCCAGCAGTTTCGTCCGCAATCAGCCCCAGCATTTT.

The V and J genes are TRBV14 and TRBJ1-5; D is undetermined. V dropped 3 bases and J dropped 3 bases, with 12 bases sitting between them. The CDR3 has 15 residues. Germline V lookup: CDR1 SGHDN, CDR2 FVKESK. The CDR3 DNA follows: TGTGCCAGCAGCCAGGGGTGGGGATCCAATCAGCCCCAGCATTTT. It translates to CASSQGWGSNQPQHF.

The J gene is TRBJ1-1, the V gene TRBV5-8; D not resolved. CDR1 is SGHTS, CDR2 YDEGEE, per germline. The CDR3 is 13 residues long. Trimming cost V 3 bases and J 8 bases, with 14 bases left between them. This chain's CDR3 is CASSWAGRNEAFF. The CDR3 bases are TGTGCCAGCAGCTGGGCCGGGAGAAACGAAGCTTTCTTT.

This clone was seen a handful of times. The V gene is TRBV2, the J gene TRBJ2-5; 9 bases agree with TRBD1. CDR3 length equals 14 residues. Germline loops: CDR1 SNHLY, CDR2 FYNNEI. After removal of 6 bases from V and 8 bases from J, the junction contained 10 bases not matched to a gene. The CDR3 protein is CASRTGQGGYTQYF. In DNA form, the CDR3 reads TGTGCCAGCAGAACGGGACAGGGAGGTTACACCCAGTACTTC.

V and J are TRBV11-2 and TRBJ2-1, with TRBD2 matching over 7 bases. The CDR3 spans 14 residues. The V gene's germline CDR1 is SGHAT and CDR2 FQNNGV. V lost 1 base, J lost 8 bases, and 5 bases stayed unmatched. Here the CDR3 reads CASSLGASGYEQFF. As DNA, the CDR3 is TGTGCCAGCAGCTTAGGAGCTAGCGGCTATGAGCAGTTCTTC.

Details on this clone: The same CDR3 arises from other DNA sequences in this sample as well. The chain carries TRBV5-1 and TRBJ2-7, with D tentatively TRBD1 or TRBD2 (5 bases each). The germline CDR1 and CDR2 sequences are SGHRS and YFSETQ. Trimming stripped 0 bases from V and 3 bases from J, with 13 bases between. CDR3 length: 15 residues. CDR3 in DNA: TGCGCCAGCAGCTTGGCCGGAGGCCAGGGCTACGAGCAGTACTTC. This translates into CASSLAGGQGYEQYF.

V usage is TRBV27 and J usage is TRBJ2-7, with D perhaps being TRBD1 or TRBD2 (5 bases each). This CDR3 is built from 14 residues. V dropped 5 bases and J dropped 3 bases, with 14 bases sitting between them. In germline, CDR1 is MNHEY, CDR2 SMNVEV (reference sequence). CDR3 DNA sequence: TGTGCCAGCAGTACATCGTGGGGGAACTACGAGCAGTACTTC. The encoded protein is CASSTSWGNYEQYF.